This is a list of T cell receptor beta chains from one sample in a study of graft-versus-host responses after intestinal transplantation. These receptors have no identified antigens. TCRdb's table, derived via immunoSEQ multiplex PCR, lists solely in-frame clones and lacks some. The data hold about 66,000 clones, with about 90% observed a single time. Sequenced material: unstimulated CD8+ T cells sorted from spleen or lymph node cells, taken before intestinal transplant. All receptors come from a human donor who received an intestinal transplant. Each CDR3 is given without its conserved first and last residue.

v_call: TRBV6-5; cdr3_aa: ASSYGPASYEQY
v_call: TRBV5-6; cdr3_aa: ASSTQGYLGNTEAF
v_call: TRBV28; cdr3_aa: ASRTLVGGRDQPQH
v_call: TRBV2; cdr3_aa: ASTLTGLRQGYT
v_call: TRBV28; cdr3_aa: ASSVGTGVGTEAF
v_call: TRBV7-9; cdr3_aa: ASETGAYEQY
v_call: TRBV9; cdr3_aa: ASSEGAELTGELF
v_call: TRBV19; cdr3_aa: ASMLGQGGNTEAF
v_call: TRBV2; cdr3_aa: ASSYGHNYEQY
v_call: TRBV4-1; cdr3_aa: ASSFPGGAYEQY
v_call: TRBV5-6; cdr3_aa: ASSWAYSYNEQF
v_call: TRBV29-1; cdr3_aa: SGTGGHSGYEQY
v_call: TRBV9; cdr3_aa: ASSVSGAGGELF
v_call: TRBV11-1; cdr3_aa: ASSFRDRGPGSYNSPLH
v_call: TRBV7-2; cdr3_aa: ASSLSGTGGGTEAF
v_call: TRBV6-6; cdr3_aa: ASSYETGEH
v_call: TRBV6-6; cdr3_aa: ATTPGQRNNSPLH
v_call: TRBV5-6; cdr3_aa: ASSLGALRGTNTEAF
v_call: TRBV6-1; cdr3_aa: ASSQGQAREAF
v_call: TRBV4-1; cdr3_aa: ASSQEELPPSSYEQY
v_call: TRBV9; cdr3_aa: ASSPGGGRTEAF
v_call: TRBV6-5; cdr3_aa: ASSYSAPNTEAF
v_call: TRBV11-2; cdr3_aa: ASSAIGTGGPNTEAF
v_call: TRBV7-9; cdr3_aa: ASSTDRVTNYGYT
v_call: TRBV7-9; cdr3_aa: ASSLYGYEQY
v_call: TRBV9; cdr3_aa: ASTPAGGAYYGYT
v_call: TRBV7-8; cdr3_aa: ASSQMEGSYGYT
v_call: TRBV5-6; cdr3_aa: ASSFRVTTASDEQY
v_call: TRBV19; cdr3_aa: ASSMGQGKYEQY
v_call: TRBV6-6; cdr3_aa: ASSYAGPLYEQY
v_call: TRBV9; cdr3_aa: ASSAAGGLETQY
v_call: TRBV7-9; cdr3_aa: ASSFPGGGVADTQY
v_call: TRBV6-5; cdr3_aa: ASSYGGGRAYYGYT
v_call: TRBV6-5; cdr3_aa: ASSYSPGKTEAF
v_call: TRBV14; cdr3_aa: ASSPGAGGPYEQY
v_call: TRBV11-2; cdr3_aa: ASSLLGGGASYEQY